Listed here are 32 T cell receptor beta chains from one sample, sequenced in a study of STAT5B mutations in CD4+ large granular lymphocyte leukemia. Sequencing was performed with immunoSEQ multiplex PCR; in TCRdb, only in-frame clones are kept and a portion is missing. The sample consists of 3,000 to 4,000 clones, about 76% of them appearing once. The specimen sequenced was PBMCs. These receptors were collected from a man aged 55 to 70 with CD4+ T-cell large granular lymphocyte leukemia.

The chain has TRBV19 and TRBJ1-1; a possible D gene is TRBD1 (5 bases). Germline CDR1 LNHDA, CDR2 SQIVND (reference sequence). Trimming took 7 bases from V and 0 from J, leaving 18 bases between them. The CDR3 runs to 16 residues. CDR3 region: CASTPLTGGMNTEAFF. As DNA, the CDR3 is TGTGCCAGTACCCCCTTAACCGGGGGGATGAACACTGAAGCTTTCTTT.

This sequence joins TRBV4-1 and TRBJ1-5, with 9 positions matching TRBD1. The germline CDR1 and CDR2 sequences are MGHRA and YSYEKL. This CDR3 comprises 16 residues. The V and J ends lost 3 bases and 9 bases, in that order; junction bases with no gene match: 12. CDR3 residues: CASSHSPGQGGGPQHF. As DNA, the CDR3 is TGCGCCAGCAGCCATTCCCCGGGACAGGGTGGGGGGCCCCAGCATTTT.

The genes are TRBV5-3 and TRBJ1-5; the D gene is possibly TRBD1 (5 bases). TRBV5-3 carries the ORF label, with uncertain function. CDR3 size: 18 residues. Trimming took 4 bases from V and 0 from J, leaving 20 bases between them. The CDR3 nucleotides read TGTGCCAGAAGCCGGGGGTCCTCCCAAATGGATAGCAATCAGCCCCAGCATTTT. Amino acids: CARSRGSSQMDSNQPQHF.

This clone rates as large. CDR3 loop: CASSLGVYGYTF. The DNA of the CDR3 is TGTGCCAGCAGCTTAGGCGTTTACGGCTACACCTTC. The gene calls are TRBV7-8 and TRBJ1-2; D is uncertain. Germline-derived CDR1 and CDR2 are SGHVS and FQNEAQ. V lost 1 base to trimming and J lost 8 bases, with 8 bases between them. CDR3 size: 12 residues. The full variable domain, in which reference TRBV7-8 and TRBJ1-2 provide the parts outside the CDR3, is GAGVSQSPRYKVAKRGQDVALRCDPISGHVSLFWYQQALGQGPEFLTYFQNEAQLDKSGLPSDRFFAERPEGSVSTLKIQRTQQEDSAVYLCASSLGVYGYTFGSGTRLTVV.

The chain links TRBV5-1 to TRBJ2-1; D is possibly TRBD2 (5 bases). This CDR3 is 16 amino acids long. Trimming took off 0 bases at V and 6 bases at J, with 16 bases between the two ends. The germline CDR1 and CDR2 sequences are SGHRS and YFSETQ. The CDR3 region is CASSLAAGGPINEQFF. CDR3 bases: TGCGCCAGCAGCTTGGCCGCGGGTGGGCCGATCAATGAGCAGTTCTTC.

This CDR3 is CASSLAGSSKVTQYF. The CDR3 nucleotides read TGTGCCAGCAGCCTAGCGGGTTCTAGTAAGGTTACGCAGTATTTT. The chain recombines TRBV11-2 with TRBJ2-3, with TRBD2 matching over 8 bases. V gave up 5 bases and J gave up 8 bases; unmatched junction bases: 12. The germline V gene has CDR1 SGHAT and CDR2 FQNNGV. The CDR3 has 15 amino acids.

The genes are TRBV6-5 and TRBJ2-7; D unclear. Germline V gene sequence: CDR1 MNHEY, CDR2 SVGAGI. The CDR3 has 11 amino acids. Trimming cost V 8 bases and J 3 bases, with 8 bases left between them. This CDR3 is CASRSFYEQYF. The CDR3 nucleotides are TGTGCCAGCCGGTCCTTCTACGAGCAGTACTTC.

This sequence joins TRBV6-5 and TRBJ1-5; TRBD1 might be the D (5 bases). Germline CDR1 and CDR2: MNHEY and SVGAGI. The CDR3 sequence is 15 residues long. Trimming removed 0 bases at V and 4 bases at J, with 10 bases between. The CDR3 spells CASSYSGRGNQPQHF. The CDR3 DNA is TGTGCCAGCAGTTACTCGGGAAGGGGAAATCAGCCCCAGCATTTT.

The chain has TRBV6-6 and TRBJ2-3, with 11 bases lining up with TRBD2. The CDR3 runs to 15 residues. The J segment lost 1 base and the V segment lost 6 bases, leaving 3 bases of the junction unmatched. The V gene's germline CDR1 is MNHNY and CDR2 SVGAGI (reference sequence). The CDR3 region has the DNA TGTGCCAGCAGCAAACTAGCGGGGGGCACAGATACGCAGTATTTT. The encoded protein is CASSKLAGGTDTQYF.

V gene TRBV30 combines with J gene TRBJ1-2, with D perhaps matching TRBD1 (5 bases). V was trimmed by 2 bases and J by 1 base, leaving 8 bases between them. This CDR3 is 13 amino acids long. The germline V gene has CDR1 GTSNPN and CDR2 SVGIG (reference sequence). CDR3 nucleotide sequence: TGTGCCTGGAGTCCTCAGGGTAACTATGGCTACACCTTC. Translated, it gives CAWSPQGNYGYTF.

The chain recombines TRBV27 with TRBJ1-1; D uncertain. CDR1 is MNHEY and CDR2 is SMNVEV in the germline V gene (reference sequence). This CDR3 comprises 13 residues. The germline V and J ends were trimmed by 3 bases and 1 base, with 6 bases remaining between them. The CDR3 coding sequence is TGTGCCAGCAGTTTCGGTCCGAACACTGAAGCTTTCTTT. Its protein is CASSFGPNTEAFF.

The rearrangement links TRBV6-5 to TRBJ2-7; D possibly corresponds to TRBD2 (5 bases). Trimming removed 6 bases from V and 0 bases from J, with 15 bases in between. This CDR3 comprises 15 residues. The germline V gene has CDR1 MNHEY and CDR2 SVGAGI. This CDR3 reads CASSQWTADSYEQYF. The CDR3 bases are TGTGCCAGCAGCCAGTGGACTGCCGACTCCTACGAGCAGTACTTC.

V is TRBV6-5 and J is TRBJ1-1; the D is unclear. This CDR3 comprises 14 residues. Deletions cut 0 bases from V and 7 bases from J, with 12 bases between. Germline CDR1 is MNHEY and CDR2 is SVGAGI. The CDR3 DNA reads as TGTGCCAGCAGTTACTCGTCCCCGGCGGGTGAAGCTTTCTTT. Translating gives CASSYSSPAGEAFF.

This clone showed up just a few times. The chain carries TRBV19 and TRBJ1-2; D ambiguous. The CDR3 totals 12 residues. V was clipped by 3 bases and J by 8 bases, with 10 bases between them. Germline V gene sequence: CDR1 LNHDA, CDR2 SQIVND (reference sequence). CDR3 loop: CASSMTRQGYTF. The CDR3, as DNA: TGTGCCAGTAGTATGACACGGCAGGGCTACACCTTC.

The rearrangement links TRBV27 to TRBJ2-7; TRBD1 agrees at 10 bases. The CDR3 covers 15 residues. Germline CDR1 MNHEY, CDR2 SMNVEV (reference sequence). V was pared by 5 bases and J by 2 bases, with 6 bases of the junction left unmatched. CDR3 region: CASSQGQGLPYEQYF. The CDR3 DNA follows: TGTGCCAGCAGTCAGGGACAGGGGTTACCCTACGAGCAGTACTTC.

The chain joins TRBV5-4 to TRBJ2-2; D unclear. The CDR3 runs to 18 residues. The germline V and J ends were trimmed by 0 bases and 0 bases, with 15 bases remaining between them. Germline CDR1 reads SGHNT; CDR2 reads YYREEE (reference sequence). In DNA form, the CDR3 reads TGTGCCAGCAGCTTGGGCCCCTTCCTTACCGCGAACACCGGGGAGCTGTTTTTT. This codes for CASSLGPFLTANTGELFF.

The sample holds a few counts of this clone. The V call is TRBV6-1, the J call TRBJ2-1; 8 nucleotides agree with TRBD2. Germline V lookup: CDR1 MNHNS, CDR2 SASEGT. J lost 8 bases, V lost 10 bases, and 13 bases had no gene match. CDR3 size: 14 residues. The CDR3 nucleotides are TGTGCCATCCCATTAGGGACTAGTCGTGATGAGCAGTTCTTC. This translates into CAIPLGTSRDEQFF.

The chain uses TRBV29-1 and TRBJ2-5, with a weak D call TRBD1 (6 bases). There are 12 residues in the CDR3. V shed 5 bases and J shed 4 bases, with 11 bases lying between them. The germline CDR1 and CDR2 sequences are SQVTM and ANQGSEA. CDR3 sequence reads: CSVKGGRETQYF. DNA of the CDR3: TGCAGCGTTAAAGGGGGAAGAGAGACCCAGTACTTC.

The chain joins TRBV9 to TRBJ1-3, with no clear D. Germline assignment: CDR1 SGDLS and CDR2 YYNGEE. The CDR3 is made up of 16 amino acids. The V end was cut by 3 bases, the J end by 0 bases, with 13 bases between. This CDR3 is CASSAVDLRSGNTIYF. The CDR3, as DNA: TGTGCCAGCAGCGCCGTGGACCTACGCTCTGGAAACACCATATATTTT.

V usage is TRBV6-6 and J usage is TRBJ1-3; D remains unclear. Between the trimmed V and J ends, which lost 10 bases and 0 bases, there was a span of 13 bases. The CDR3 has 14 amino acids. Germline assignment: CDR1 MNHNY and CDR2 SVGAGI (reference sequence). Written as DNA, the CDR3 is TGTGCCACCCAAGGGTCCCGCTCTGGAAACACCATATATTTT. It specifies CATQGSRSGNTIYF.

The chain employs TRBV5-6 and TRBJ1-5, with D perhaps matching TRBD1 (5 bases). CDR3 size: 14 residues. Germline assignment: CDR1 SGHDT and CDR2 YYEEEE. With 6 bases removed from V and 0 bases from J, the gap between germline ends came to 10 bases. The CDR3 DNA is TGTGCCAGCACTCAGGGCTATAGCAATCAGCCCCAGCATTTT. Protein: CASTQGYSNQPQHF.

The chain is built from TRBV6-5 and TRBJ1-5, with 8 bases that match TRBD1. The CDR3 contains 13 residues. CDR1 is MNHEY and CDR2 is SVGAGI in the germline V gene. Trimming removed 6 bases from V and 7 bases from J; junction bases left unmatched: 5. This chain's CDR3 is CASSSGGRQPQHF. The CDR3 region has the DNA TGTGCCAGCAGCTCAGGGGGCAGACAGCCCCAGCATTTT.

Here the CDR3 DNA reads TGTGCCAGCAGTTCCGGGGGGAGGGGTGAAGCTTTCTTT. This codes for CASSSGGRGEAFF. The chain links TRBV6-1 to TRBJ1-1, with a possible D match to TRBD1 (5 bases). V was shortened by 5 bases and J by 7 bases, with 14 bases between the two germline ends. Per germline, CDR1 MNHNS and CDR2 SASEGT. The CDR3 spans 13 residues.

This clone was recorded once. The V call is TRBV4-2, the J call TRBJ2-7, with 7 nucleotides matching TRBD2. V shed 0 bases and J 0 bases; nucleotides not matched to a gene: 5. Germline CDR1 LGHNA, CDR2 YNFKEQ. CDR3 length equals 16 residues. The CDR3 protein is CASSQESPGGSYEQYF. CDR3 coding DNA: TGTGCCAGCAGCCAAGAAAGCCCGGGGGGCTCCTACGAGCAGTACTTC.

This chain uses TRBV14 with TRBJ1-6, with a weak D call TRBD1 (6 bases). CDR3 length equals 17 residues. V lost 0 bases, J lost 2 bases, and 11 bases lay in between. Germline V gene lookup returns CDR1 SGHDN and CDR2 FVKESK. This CDR3 is CASSQDPGVTYNSPLHF. The CDR3 DNA reads as TGTGCCAGCAGCCAAGATCCAGGGGTTACCTATAATTCACCCCTCCACTTT.

The chain joins TRBV7-2 to TRBJ2-5; TRBD1 is a possible D gene (6 bases). CDR1 and CDR2 from the germline V gene are SGHTA and FQGNSA. The CDR3 covers 16 residues. V was shortened by 5 bases and J by 4 bases, with 20 bases between the two germline ends. For the CDR3, the DNA is TGTGCCAGCAGCACGCAGACAGGTCCAGCTTCAGAGACCCAGTACTTC. Protein sequence: CASSTQTGPASETQYF.

V is TRBV4-3 and J is TRBJ2-7, with a tentative D call TRBD1 (5 bases). CDR3 size: 14 residues. Trimming took off 4 bases at V and 3 bases at J, with 13 bases between the two ends. The germline V gene has CDR1 LGHNA and CDR2 YSLEER. The CDR3 spells CASSPDSNFYEQYF. CDR3 nucleotides: TGCGCCAGCAGCCCCGACAGTAACTTCTACGAGCAGTACTTC.

The gene calls are TRBV7-9 and TRBJ1-3; D remains ambiguous. Deletions cut 4 bases from V and 4 bases from J, with 2 bases between. Germline loops: CDR1 SEHNR, CDR2 FQNEAQ (reference sequence). CDR3 length: 11 amino acids. CDR3 coding DNA: TGTGCCAGCAGCTGGGGAAACACCATATATTTT. Translation gives CASSWGNTIYF.

The chain recombines TRBV5-1 with TRBJ1-1; 9 bases are shared with TRBD1. The V gene end was trimmed by 2 bases and the J gene end by 1 base; junction bases not matched to a gene: 3. The CDR3 covers 15 residues. Germline V CDR1 and CDR2: SGHRS, YFSETQ. The CDR3: CASSLGTGSNTEAFF. In DNA, the CDR3 is TGCGCCAGCAGCTTAGGGACAGGGTCGAACACTGAAGCTTTCTTT.

V is TRBV29-1 and J is TRBJ2-1; D not certain. This CDR3 has 16 amino acids. The V gene's germline CDR1 is SQVTM and CDR2 ANQGSEA. V was cut by 1 base and J by 3 bases, with 16 bases left in between. The CDR3 DNA follows: TGCAGCGTTGAAGGAGGTAGACTCGCTATCTACAATGAGCAGTTCTTC. Its translation is CSVEGGRLAIYNEQFF.

The chain has TRBV4-3 and TRBJ2-1, with 11 positions matching TRBD1. Germline loops: CDR1 LGHNA, CDR2 YSLEER. This CDR3 is built from 15 residues. After removal of 2 bases from V and 8 bases from J, the junction contained 5 bases not matched to a gene. In nucleotides, the CDR3 is TGCGCCAGCAGCCAACCGGGACAGGGGGATCATGAGCAGTTCTTC. Translated: CASSQPGQGDHEQFF.

The V and J genes are TRBV7-8 and TRBJ2-5, with unresolved D. The CDR3 totals 12 residues. Trimming took off 5 bases at V and 5 bases at J, with 9 bases between the two ends. CDR1 and CDR2 from the germline V gene are SGHVS and FQNEAQ. The CDR3 here is CASSRSLETQYF. The CDR3 DNA follows: TGTGCCAGCAGCCGTAGTCTGGAGACCCAGTACTTC.